These T cell receptor beta chains were read from a single sample in a study of cytomegalovirus exposure and HLA in healthy donors. Sequencing was performed with immunoSEQ multiplex PCR; in TCRdb, only in-frame clones are kept and a portion is missing. This repertoire shows over 200,000 clones, around 80% found once; its top ten account for roughly 2.6%. The sequencing input was PBMCs. The receptors were gathered from a woman in her sixties or seventies in good health and CMV-seropositive. The conserved cysteine and the conserved F or W are not part of the CDR3 here.

CDR3: ATSAARRSSDTQY
V: TRBV15

CDR3: ASSFAGGSGNTIY
V: TRBV28

CDR3: SVTGSSYEQY
V: TRBV29-1

CDR3: ASSYKGGASEAF
V: TRBV6-5

CDR3: ASTRSSYNEQF
V: TRBV7-8

CDR3: ASSESRGVVGQPQH
V: TRBV10-2

CDR3: ASCPGGTVTYEQY
V: TRBV4-1

CDR3: ASSLSGRYEQY
V: TRBV5-4

CDR3: SVLARSSYNEQF
V: TRBV29-1

CDR3: ASRVGFNTEAF
V: TRBV5-1

CDR3: ASSPPGQGRQPHSYEQY
V: TRBV21-1

CDR3: ASSDRPSGGIQY
V: TRBV2

CDR3: ASVGQGAVSYEQY
V: TRBV11-2

CDR3: AWSPMGQGARTGELF
V: TRBV30

CDR3: ASSWGGQGKGTEAF
V: TRBV5-4

CDR3: ASSFRQGGEKLF
V: TRBV7-6

CDR3: ASSSSATVSYNEQF
V: TRBV5-1

CDR3: ASSRREDPHGYT
V: TRBV19

CDR3: ASSFGRRGSNQPQH
V: TRBV28

CDR3: ASSGGTGIGEQY
V: TRBV9

CDR3: ASSPRPSDQETQY
V: TRBV5-1

CDR3: ASSSRTSAGEQY
V: TRBV5-5

CDR3: ASSYNRVVGEQF
V: TRBV6-5

CDR3: ASSYSQAGEGYEQY
V: TRBV6-5

CDR3: ASSLVEDEAF
V: TRBV7-9

CDR3: ASGTGGLGANVLT
V: TRBV2

CDR3: ASSPGQNTEAF
V: TRBV7-6

CDR3: ASSLGGYSGNTIY
V: TRBV4-1

CDR3: ASSRSSGGYNEQF
V: TRBV28

CDR3: AISEGLSYEQY
V: TRBV10-3

CDR3: ASSLAGQNYEQY
V: TRBV5-5

CDR3: ASSGIRGGPYNEQF
V: TRBV2

CDR3: ASSSQREGSYEQY
V: TRBV5-4

CDR3: ASSLRRGPQH
V: TRBV28

CDR3: ASSLLAGIRGEQY
V: TRBV7-2

CDR3: ASSFGIGDNYGYT
V: TRBV5-1

CDR3: ASSPGTGANTIY
V: TRBV9

CDR3: ASDADPEDGYT
V: TRBV6-1

CDR3: ASSLSRGAETQY
V: TRBV5-1

CDR3: ASSSNPGEQY
V: TRBV5-6

CDR3: ASSRDRGYEQY
V: TRBV5-8

CDR3: ASSLGQGSTEAF
V: TRBV5-1

CDR3: ASSSAVRRY
V: TRBV5-1

CDR3: ASSFGAGGQYQETQY
V: TRBV5-6

CDR3: ASSSNASRNTIY
V: TRBV6-7

CDR3: SVAADWNNEQF
V: TRBV29-1

CDR3: ASSAAGGQGGEQF
V: TRBV10-2

CDR3: ASSPRTGGDTEAF
V: TRBV5-1

CDR3: ASSLFWGAGEQF
V: TRBV5-1

CDR3: AISELGLTYEQY
V: TRBV10-3

CDR3: AWSPLPYEQY
V: TRBV30

CDR3: ASGSGETQY
V: TRBV12-5

CDR3: AISGDRVPDTQY
V: TRBV10-3

CDR3: ASSMTGNYEQY
V: TRBV5-1

CDR3: ASSRTVYEQY
V: TRBV6-5

CDR3: ATSPMGGSYNEQF
V: TRBV15

CDR3: ASSAGTSGSLSTDTQY
V: TRBV19

CDR3: ASSVWTGARNTIY
V: TRBV28

CDR3: SAMRRNEQF
V: TRBV20-1

CDR3: ASSTRDRTHYEQY
V: TRBV21-1